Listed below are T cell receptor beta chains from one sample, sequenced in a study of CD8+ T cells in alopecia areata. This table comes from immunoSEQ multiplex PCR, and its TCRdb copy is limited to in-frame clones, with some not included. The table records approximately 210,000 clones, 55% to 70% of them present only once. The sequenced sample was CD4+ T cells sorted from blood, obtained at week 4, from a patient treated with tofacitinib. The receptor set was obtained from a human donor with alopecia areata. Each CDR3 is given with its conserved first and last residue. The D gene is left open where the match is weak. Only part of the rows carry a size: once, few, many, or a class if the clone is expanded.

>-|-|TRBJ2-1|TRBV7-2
TGTGCCAGCAGACAGACGGAGCAGTTCTTC
CASRQTEQFF
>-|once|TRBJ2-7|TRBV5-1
TGCGCCAGTGGGGAAAACTACGAGCAGTACTTC
CASGENYEQYF
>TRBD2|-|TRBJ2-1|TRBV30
TGTGCCTGGAGTGAACGGACTAGCGTTTTTCTTGAGCAGTTCTTC
CAWSERTSVFLEQFF
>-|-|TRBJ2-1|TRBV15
TGTGCCACCAGCAGAGATCGGGCATACAATGAGCAGTTCTTC
CATSRDRAYNEQFF
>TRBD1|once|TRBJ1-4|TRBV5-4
TGTGCCAGCAGCCCAGACAGGGGAGGTGAAAAACTGTTTTTT
CASSPDRGGEKLFF
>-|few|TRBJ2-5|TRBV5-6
TGTGCCAGCACCAAGTACAGGATTCAAGAGACCCAGTACTTC
CASTKYRIQETQYF
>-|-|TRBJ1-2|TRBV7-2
TGTGCCAGCAGCTTAGCTGCAGGCCCCTATGGCTACACCTTC
CASSLAAGPYGYTF
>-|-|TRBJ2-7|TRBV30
TGTGCCCTCGAAAGGGGGGAAATCTCCTACGAGCAGTACTTC
CALERGEISYEQYF
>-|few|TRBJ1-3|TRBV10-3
TGTGCCATCAGTGAAGAAGTTTCTGGAAACACCATATATTTT
CAISEEVSGNTIYF
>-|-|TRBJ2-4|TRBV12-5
TGTGCTAGTGGTCTGGAGGGTGGAATGGTCCTGTACTTC
CASGLEGGMVLYF
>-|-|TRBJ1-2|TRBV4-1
TGCGCCAGCAGCCAAGGGGAAGGACCCTATGGCTACACCTTC
CASSQGEGPYGYTF
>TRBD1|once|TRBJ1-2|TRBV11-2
TGTGCCAGCAGCCAAACCACCGGGACAGGGGTGGAGGGCTACACCTTC
CASSQTTGTGVEGYTF
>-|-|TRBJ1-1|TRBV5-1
TGCGCCAGCAAACGGGGACCTAACACTGAAGCTTTCTTT
CASKRGPNTEAFF
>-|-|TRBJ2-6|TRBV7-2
TGTGCCAGCAGCTTTTATGGCACCCTCTCTGGGGCCAACGTCCTGACTTTC
CASSFYGTLSGANVLTF
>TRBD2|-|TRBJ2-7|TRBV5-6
TGTGCCAGCCGGGCAGCGGGGGGATCCTACGAGCAGTACTTC
CASRAAGGSYEQYF
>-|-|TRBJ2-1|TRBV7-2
TGTGCCAGCAGCTTACAAGCGGTGAGCTCCTACAATGAGCAGTTCTTC
CASSLQAVSSYNEQFF
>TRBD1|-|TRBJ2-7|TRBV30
TGTGCCTGGAGTGTACAGGGGACCCTCGCCTACGAGCAGTACTTC
CAWSVQGTLAYEQYF
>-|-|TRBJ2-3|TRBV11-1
TGTGCCAGCAGCGTGGCAGATACGCAGTATTTT
CASSVADTQYF
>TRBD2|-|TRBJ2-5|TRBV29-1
TGCAGCGTCGTCAGCGGGAGGGGAGAGACCCAGTACTTC
CSVVSGRGETQYF
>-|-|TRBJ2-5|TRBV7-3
TGTGCCAGCAGCTTAGGATCCAGCGCAGAGACCCAGTACTTC
CASSLGSSAETQYF
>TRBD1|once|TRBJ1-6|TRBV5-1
TGCGCCAGCAGCTCAGGACAGGGCCTAAATTCACCCCTCCACTTT
CASSSGQGLNSPLHF
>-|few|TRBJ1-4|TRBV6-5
TGTGCCAGCAGTTCCCCGGGGGCGTTCGGTGAAAAACTGTTTTTT
CASSSPGAFGEKLFF
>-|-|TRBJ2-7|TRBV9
TGTGCCAGCAGCGTAGACGTGGGGAGAGAGCAGTACTTC
CASSVDVGREQYF
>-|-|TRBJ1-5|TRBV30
TGTGCCTGGAGACCCCCAGGGAGCAATCAGCCCCAGCATTTT
CAWRPPGSNQPQHF
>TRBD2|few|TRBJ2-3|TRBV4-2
TGTGCCAGCAGCCATAACGGGGGGGATACAGATACGCAGTATTTT
CASSHNGGDTDTQYF
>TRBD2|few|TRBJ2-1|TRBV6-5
TGTGCCAGCAGTCCCGGGACTACCCTCTTCGAGGAGCAGTTCTTC
CASSPGTTLFEEQFF
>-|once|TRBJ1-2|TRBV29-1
TGCAGCTCCTTGGGGGAGGATGGCTACACCTTC
CSSLGEDGYTF
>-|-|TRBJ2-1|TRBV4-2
TGTGCCAGCAGCCAAGAAGGCAGAGGATCCTACAATGAGCAGTTCTTC
CASSQEGRGSYNEQFF
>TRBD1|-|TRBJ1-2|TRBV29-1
TGCAGCGTTGATAGATCCGGGGACAGGAGCGATGGCTACACCTTC
CSVDRSGDRSDGYTF
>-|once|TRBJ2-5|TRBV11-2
TGTGCCAGCAGCTTAGCGATGTTTGGGCCCCAAGAGACCCAGTACTTC
CASSLAMFGPQETQYF
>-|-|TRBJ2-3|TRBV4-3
TGCGCCAGCAGCCACCTAACAAGCACAGATACGCAGTATTTT
CASSHLTSTDTQYF
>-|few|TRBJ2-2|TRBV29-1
TGCAGCGTTGCCCGGTTTAGGTCGAACACCGGGGAGCTGTTTTTT
CSVARFRSNTGELFF
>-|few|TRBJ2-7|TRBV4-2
TGTGCCAGCAGCCAAGACAGGGTTTACGAGCAGTACTTC
CASSQDRVYEQYF
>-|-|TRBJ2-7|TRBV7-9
TGTGCCAGCAGCCCCGGTTCACCCTACGAGCAGTACTTC
CASSPGSPYEQYF
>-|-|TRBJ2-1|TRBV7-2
TGTGCCAGCAGACCTGGACTGGCCTTTTCGTATGAGCAGTTCTTC
CASRPGLAFSYEQFF
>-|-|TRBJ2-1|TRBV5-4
TGTGCCAGCCCACAGGGAACCTACAATGAGCAGTTCTTC
CASPQGTYNEQFF
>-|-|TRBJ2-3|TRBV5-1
TGCGCCAGCAGCTTGGCCGGCGGGGTAAGCACAGATACGCAGTATTTT
CASSLAGGVSTDTQYF
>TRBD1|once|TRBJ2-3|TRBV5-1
TGCGCCAGCAGAGGGACAGCTGGGGATACGCAGTATTTT
CASRGTAGDTQYF
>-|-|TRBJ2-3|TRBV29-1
TGCAGCTTATGGACCCCCGGCACAGATACGCAGTATTTT
CSLWTPGTDTQYF